These 23 T cell receptor beta chains originate from one sample sequenced in a study of CD4 T cells in relation to SARS-CoV-2 and coronaviruses. These TCRs are of unknown antigen specificity. Unexposed donor CD4+ T cells date from about 2011-2018, before the COVID-19 pandemic. After roughly 9 days of culture, CD4+ T cells were isolated. Produced via immunoSEQ multiplex PCR; TCRdb's table is partial and in-frame only. This sample has 21,000 or so clones; less than 85% occur once, and the top ten carry roughly 30%. The sample consisted of CD4+ T cells from PBMCs, cultured in vitro. Receptors were obtained from a human donor in good health.

The CDR3 DNA follows: TGTGCCAGTAGTAGGTGGGGGCCCTCCGAATTCACAGATACGCAGTATTTT. This gives the protein CASSRWGPSEFTDTQYF. V usage is TRBV19 and J usage is TRBJ2-3; maybe TRBD1 (6 bases). V lost 4 bases, J lost 2 bases, and 19 bases lay in between. Germline lookup yields CDR1 LNHDA and CDR2 SQIVND (reference sequence). This CDR3 comprises 17 residues.

The chain is built from TRBV15 and TRBJ2-6, with D hard to call. The CDR3 length is 14 residues. In germline, CDR1 is LNHNV, CDR2 YYDKDF (reference sequence). With 4 bases removed from V and 2 bases from J, the gap between germline ends came to 6 bases. CDR3 protein: CATSTRTGANVLTF. CDR3 coding DNA: TGTGCCACCAGCACTCGAACTGGGGCCAACGTCCTGACTTTC.

The chain joins TRBV7-9 to TRBJ2-5, with D possibly matching TRBD1 (6 bases). The CDR3 sequence is 14 residues long. Germline loops: CDR1 SEHNR, CDR2 FQNEAQ (reference sequence). V gave up 6 bases and J gave up 0 bases, with 11 bases separating them. The CDR3 protein is CASSPGQYQETQYF. DNA for the CDR3: TGTGCCAGCAGTCCCGGACAGTACCAAGAGACCCAGTACTTC.

V usage is TRBV7-3 and J usage is TRBJ2-1; 9 nucleotides agree with TRBD2. Germline V gene sequence: CDR1 SGHTA, CDR2 FQGTGA. The CDR3 contains 15 residues. V trimming: 3 bases; J trimming: 5 bases; junction bases outside the gene matches: 5. CDR3 nucleotides: TGTGCCAGCAGCTTGTCTAGCGGGGTAAACAATGAGCAGTTCTTC. Its translation: CASSLSSGVNNEQFF. The full variable domain, completed using reference TRBV7-3 and TRBJ2-1, is GAGVSQTPSNKVTEKGKYVELRCDPISGHTALYWYRQSLGQGPEFLIYFQGTGAADDSGLPNDRFFAVRPEGSVSTLKIQRTERGDSAVYLCASSLSSGVNNEQFFGPGTRLTVL.

This rearrangement joins TRBV9 to TRBJ1-4; possibly TRBD1 for D (5 bases). V shed 3 bases and J shed 10 bases, with 16 bases lying between them. The CDR3 totals 14 residues. The germline gives CDR1 SGDLS, CDR2 YYNGEE. The chain's CDR3 is CASSAPSNQGKLFF. The CDR3 coding sequence is TGTGCCAGCAGCGCCCCCTCTAACCAGGGAAAACTGTTTTTT.

The sample holds a few counts of this clone. The chain carries TRBV6-4 and TRBJ2-2, with 10 bases fitting TRBD2. The CDR3 extends over 15 amino acids. V trimming: 5 bases; J trimming: 4 bases; junction bases outside the gene matches: 4. The germline CDR1 and CDR2 sequences are MRHNA and SNTAGT. The chain's CDR3 is CASSRTSGTTGELFF. CDR3 coding DNA: TGTGCCAGCAGTCGCACTAGCGGGACCACCGGGGAGCTGTTTTTT.

The genes are TRBV2 and TRBJ2-2; D not certain. This CDR3 is built from 14 residues. Germline-derived CDR1 and CDR2 are SNHLY and FYNNEI. The ends were cut back, 10 bases at V and 5 bases at J, with 17 bases in the middle. CDR3 sequence reads: CATTVTGRTGELFF. The CDR3 nucleotides are TGTGCCACCACCGTGACGGGTCGTACCGGGGAGCTGTTTTTT.

V and J are TRBV6-4 and TRBJ2-3; TRBD2 aligns across 7 bases. The germline V gene encodes CDR1 MRHNA and CDR2 SNTAGT. This CDR3 is built from 15 residues. The ends lost 2 bases at V and 3 bases at J; junction bases unmatched: 5. The CDR3 reads CASSDGAGDTDTQYF. Written as DNA, the CDR3 is TGTGCCAGCAGTGACGGGGCGGGAGATACAGATACGCAGTATTTT.

The chain carries TRBV7-2 and TRBJ1-5, with TRBD1 matching 9 bases. The CDR3 runs 15 residues. Unmatched junction bases numbered 4, after V lost 7 bases and J lost 0 bases. CDR1 SGHTA and CDR2 FQGNSA come from the germline V gene. The CDR3 is CASNTGGHSNQPQHF. CDR3 bases: TGTGCCAGCAATACAGGGGGCCATAGCAATCAGCCCCAGCATTTT.

This chain links TRBV5-1 with TRBJ2-6; 7 bases fit TRBD1. The germline V gene encodes CDR1 SGHRS and CDR2 YFSETQ. This CDR3 spans 15 amino acids. The V segment lost 2 bases and the J segment 2 bases; nucleotides outside the gene matches: 1. The CDR3 DNA follows: TGCGCCAGCAGCTTAAGGGGGCCTGGGGCCAACGTCCTGACTTTC. Protein product: CASSLRGPGANVLTF.

The rearrangement joins TRBV27 to TRBJ1-2, with 8 positions matching TRBD1. The CDR3 has 14 residues. V was clipped by 6 bases and J by 5 bases; unmatched bases: 8. Germline assignment: CDR1 MNHEY and CDR2 SMNVEV (reference sequence). The CDR3 region has the DNA TGTGCCAGCAGGCCAATCGGACAGGGTTATGGCTACACCTTC. Translated: CASRPIGQGYGYTF.

This clone has just a few counts. The gene calls are TRBV15 and TRBJ1-5; no reliable D call. This CDR3 has 15 amino acids. With 6 bases removed from V and 0 bases from J, the gap between germline ends came to 12 bases. Germline lookup yields CDR1 LNHNV and CDR2 YYDKDF (reference sequence). The CDR3, as DNA: TGTGCCACCAGGCAGGACCGTAATAGCAATCAGCCCCAGCATTTT. As protein: CATRQDRNSNQPQHF.

The V gene is TRBV27, the J gene TRBJ2-7; the D gene is possibly TRBD1 (6 bases). Trimming shortened V by 4 bases and J by 2 bases, and 18 bases separated the two germline ends. The CDR3 sequence is 16 residues long. Germline CDR1 and CDR2: MNHEY and SMNVEV (reference sequence). DNA of the CDR3: TGTGCCAGCAGTTCCGTCCGAGGACAGACCGCCTACGAGCAGTACTTC. Protein sequence: CASSSVRGQTAYEQYF.

This clone was counted a single time. The chain joins TRBV27 to TRBJ2-1; TRBD1 is a possible D gene (6 bases). The CDR3 contains 16 residues. The V end lost 5 bases, the J end lost 7 bases, and 21 bases lay between the germline ends. The germline V gene has CDR1 MNHEY and CDR2 SMNVEV (reference sequence). CDR3 sequence reads: CASSHTGSGLWNEQFF. DNA of the CDR3: TGTGCCAGCAGTCATACAGGGTCGGGGCTTTGGAATGAGCAGTTCTTC.

The chain couples TRBV5-1 to TRBJ1-1; 10 bases line up with TRBD1. The V segment lost 3 bases and the J segment 5 bases; nucleotides outside the gene matches: 7. Germline CDR1 reads SGHRS; CDR2 reads YFSETQ. The CDR3 has 15 amino acids. The CDR3 DNA is TGCGCCAGCAGCTCCGGGACAGGGGTTTGGACTGAAGCTTTCTTT. Translation: CASSSGTGVWTEAFF.

The rearrangement joins TRBV15 to TRBJ2-7; no clear D gene. Germline loops: CDR1 LNHNV, CDR2 YYDKDF (reference sequence). Trimming cost V 1 base and J 6 bases, with 10 bases left between them. The CDR3 length is 13 residues. This CDR3 is CATSRAIVGEQYF. The CDR3 coding sequence is TGTGCCACCAGCAGAGCGATTGTTGGCGAGCAGTACTTC.

A few counts support this clone. The chain links TRBV2 to TRBJ1-5; D not resolved. Trimming left V 0 bases short and J 5 bases short, with 8 bases between. This CDR3 spans 14 amino acids. Germline values: CDR1 SNHLY, CDR2 FYNNEI. CDR3 in DNA: TGTGCCAGCAGTGAAGCAACTGATGATCAGCCCCAGCATTTT. This sequence encodes CASSEATDDQPQHF.

V gene TRBV29-1 combines with J gene TRBJ2-3, with D possibly being TRBD2 (7 bases). With 6 bases removed from V and 5 bases from J, the gap between germline ends came to 21 bases. The CDR3 loop spans 15 amino acids. Germline V gene lookup returns CDR1 SQVTM and CDR2 ANQGSEA. The CDR3 sequence: CSVTIGGSRGDTQYF. In DNA, the CDR3 is TGCAGCGTGACGATAGGCGGGAGCAGGGGAGATACGCAGTATTTT.

The J gene is TRBJ1-5, the V gene TRBV6-5, with 8 positions matching TRBD1. The CDR3 loop spans 13 amino acids. In germline, CDR1 is MNHEY, CDR2 SVGAGI. With 5 bases clipped from V and 7 bases from J, the junction kept 4 bases outside the gene matches. CDR3 region: CASSPGGWQPQHF. As DNA, the CDR3 is TGTGCCAGCAGTCCAGGGGGCTGGCAGCCCCAGCATTTT.

The V gene is TRBV24-1, the J gene TRBJ1-1, with D hard to call. With 4 bases removed from V and 1 base from J, the gap between germline ends came to 9 bases. CDR3 length: 14 amino acids. Germline lookup yields CDR1 KGHDR and CDR2 SFDVKD. CDR3 nucleotides: TGTGCCACCAGTGAGGGCTCGGCGAACACTGAAGCTTTCTTT. It codes for CATSEGSANTEAFF.

This chain connects TRBV5-8 to TRBJ2-7; no reliable D call. V lost 4 bases and J lost 7, with 24 bases in between. Per germline, CDR1 SGHTS and CDR2 YDEGEE. This CDR3 spans 16 amino acids. CDR3 protein: CASSNNPFPGFGEQYF. The CDR3 region has the DNA TGTGCCAGCAGCAACAACCCATTTCCAGGTTTCGGTGAGCAGTACTTC.

The rearrangement links TRBV12-3 or TRBV12-4 to TRBJ1-6, with D perhaps TRBD1 (5 bases). V was shortened by 7 bases and J by 6 bases, with 10 bases between the two germline ends. This CDR3 region has 13 residues. The CDR3 DNA follows: TGTGCCAGCACCGGGGACGGTAATTCACCCCTCCACTTT. It is translated as CASTGDGNSPLHF.

This sequence joins TRBV5-1 and TRBJ1-1; possibly TRBD1 for D (6 bases). Germline V lookup: CDR1 SGHRS, CDR2 YFSETQ. This CDR3 has 14 amino acids. V was clipped by 0 bases and J by 1 base, with 7 bases between them. The CDR3 DNA reads as TGCGCCAGCAGCTTGGGACAGGCGAACACTGAAGCTTTCTTT. Protein sequence: CASSLGQANTEAFF.